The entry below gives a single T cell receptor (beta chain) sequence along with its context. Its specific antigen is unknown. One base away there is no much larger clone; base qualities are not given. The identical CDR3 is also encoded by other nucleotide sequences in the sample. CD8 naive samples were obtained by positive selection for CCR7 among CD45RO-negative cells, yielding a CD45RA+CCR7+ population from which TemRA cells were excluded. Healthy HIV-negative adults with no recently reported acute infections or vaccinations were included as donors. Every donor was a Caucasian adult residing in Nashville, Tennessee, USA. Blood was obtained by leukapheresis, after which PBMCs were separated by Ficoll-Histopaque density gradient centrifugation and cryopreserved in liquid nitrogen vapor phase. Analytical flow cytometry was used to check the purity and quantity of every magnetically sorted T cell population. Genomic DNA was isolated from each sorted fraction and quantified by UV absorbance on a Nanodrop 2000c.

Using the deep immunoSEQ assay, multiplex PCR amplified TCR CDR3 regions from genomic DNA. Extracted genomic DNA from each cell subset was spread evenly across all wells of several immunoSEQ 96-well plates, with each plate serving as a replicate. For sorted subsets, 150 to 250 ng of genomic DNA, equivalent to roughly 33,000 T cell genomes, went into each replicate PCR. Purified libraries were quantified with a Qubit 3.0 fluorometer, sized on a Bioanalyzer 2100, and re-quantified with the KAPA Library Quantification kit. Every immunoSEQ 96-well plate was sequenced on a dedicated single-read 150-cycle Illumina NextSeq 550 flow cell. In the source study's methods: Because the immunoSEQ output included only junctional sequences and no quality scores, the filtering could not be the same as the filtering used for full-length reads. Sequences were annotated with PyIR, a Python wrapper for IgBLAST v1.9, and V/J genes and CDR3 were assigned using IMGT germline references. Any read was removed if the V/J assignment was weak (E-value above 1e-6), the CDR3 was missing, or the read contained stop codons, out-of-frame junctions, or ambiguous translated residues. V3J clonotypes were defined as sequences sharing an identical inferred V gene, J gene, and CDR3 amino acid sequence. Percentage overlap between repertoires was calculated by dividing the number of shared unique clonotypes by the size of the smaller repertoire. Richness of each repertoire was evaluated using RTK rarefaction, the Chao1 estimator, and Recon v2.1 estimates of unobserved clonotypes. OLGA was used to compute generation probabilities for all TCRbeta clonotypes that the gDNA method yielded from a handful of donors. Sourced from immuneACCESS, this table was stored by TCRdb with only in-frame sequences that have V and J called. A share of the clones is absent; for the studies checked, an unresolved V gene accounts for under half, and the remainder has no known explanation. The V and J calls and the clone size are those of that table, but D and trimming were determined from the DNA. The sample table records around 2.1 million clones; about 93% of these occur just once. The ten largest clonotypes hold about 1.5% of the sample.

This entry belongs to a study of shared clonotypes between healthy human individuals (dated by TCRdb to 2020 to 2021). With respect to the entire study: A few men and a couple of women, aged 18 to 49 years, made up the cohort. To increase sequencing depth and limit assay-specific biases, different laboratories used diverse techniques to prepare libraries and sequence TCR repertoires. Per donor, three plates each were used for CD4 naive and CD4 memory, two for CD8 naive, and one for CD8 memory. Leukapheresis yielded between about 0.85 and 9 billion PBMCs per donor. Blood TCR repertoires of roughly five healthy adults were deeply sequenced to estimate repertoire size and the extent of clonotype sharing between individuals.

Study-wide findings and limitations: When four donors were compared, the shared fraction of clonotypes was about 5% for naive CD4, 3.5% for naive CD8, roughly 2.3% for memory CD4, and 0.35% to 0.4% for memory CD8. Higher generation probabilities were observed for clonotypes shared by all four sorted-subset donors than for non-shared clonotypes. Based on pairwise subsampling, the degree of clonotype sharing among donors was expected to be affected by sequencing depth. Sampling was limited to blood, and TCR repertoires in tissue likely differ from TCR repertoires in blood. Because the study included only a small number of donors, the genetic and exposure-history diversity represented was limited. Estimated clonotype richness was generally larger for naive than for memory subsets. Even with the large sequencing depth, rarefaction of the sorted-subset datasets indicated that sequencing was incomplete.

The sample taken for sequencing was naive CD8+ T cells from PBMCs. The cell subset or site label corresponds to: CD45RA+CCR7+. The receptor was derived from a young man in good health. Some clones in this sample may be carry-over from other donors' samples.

Here is the DNA: TGTGCCAGCAGCGAGACAGGGGCGAGAGGTACTGAAGCTTTCTTT. Translated, this gives CASSETGARGTEAFF. The V and J segments used are TRBV9 and TRBJ1-1; 8 central bases correspond to TRBD1. Compared with germline, V lacks 3 bases and J lacks 5 bases; bases without a gene match: 9. The CDR3, from cysteine to phenylalanine, totals 15 residues. CDR3 DNA only is kept here, 45 bases in frame from base 1. The germline V gene encodes CDR1 SGDLS and CDR2 YYNGEE. The variable domain in full, with residues beyond the CDR3 obtained from the reference TRBV9 and TRBJ1-1 genes, is DSGVTQTPKHLITATGQRVTLRCSPRSGDLSVYWYQQSLDQGLQFLIQYYNGEERAKGNILERFSAQQFPDLHSELNLSSLELGDSALYFCASSETGARGTEAFFGQGTRLTVV.